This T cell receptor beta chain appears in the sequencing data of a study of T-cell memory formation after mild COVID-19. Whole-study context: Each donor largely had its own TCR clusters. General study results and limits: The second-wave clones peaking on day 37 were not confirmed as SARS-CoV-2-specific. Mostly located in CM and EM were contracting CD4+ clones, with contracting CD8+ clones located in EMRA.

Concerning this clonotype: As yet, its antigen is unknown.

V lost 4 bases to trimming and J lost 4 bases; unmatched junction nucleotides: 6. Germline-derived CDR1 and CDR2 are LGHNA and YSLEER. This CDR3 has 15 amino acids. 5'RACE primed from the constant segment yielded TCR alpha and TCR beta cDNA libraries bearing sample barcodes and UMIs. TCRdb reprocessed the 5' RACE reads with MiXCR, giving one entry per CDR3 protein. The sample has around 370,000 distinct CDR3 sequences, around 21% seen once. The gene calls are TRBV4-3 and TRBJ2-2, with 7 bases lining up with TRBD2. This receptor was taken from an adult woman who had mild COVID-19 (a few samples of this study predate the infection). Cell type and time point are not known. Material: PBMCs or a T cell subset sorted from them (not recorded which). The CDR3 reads CASSRRGGVTGELFF. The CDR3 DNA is TGCGCCAGCAGCCGACGGGGAGGGGTCACCGGGGAGCTGTTTTTT.